Listed here are 26 T cell receptor beta chains from one sample, sequenced in a study of cytomegalovirus exposure and HLA in healthy donors (dated by TCRdb to 2015 to 2018). Libraries were built with the immunoSEQ multiplex PCR assay. A mixture of 60 forward primers for TCR Vbeta segments and 13 reverse primers for TCR Jbeta segments was used in the multiplex PCR. This is the immuneACCESS table as TCRdb keeps it, with only in-frame sequences that have V and J called. A part of the clones is gone; compared with another copy, unresolved V genes explain less than half, and the rest is unexplained. The sample contains roughly 120,000 clones, around 74% of them found a single time. The top ten clonotypes cover over 1.5% of the sample. Sequences were obtained from PBMCs. These receptors were collected from a woman aged 18-30 years in good health and CMV-seronegative.

J is TRBJ1-2 and V is TRBV5-1; D possibly corresponds to TRBD1 (6 bases). Trimming removed 0 bases from V and 4 bases from J, with 13 bases in between. Germline lookup yields CDR1 SGHRS and CDR2 YFSETQ. The CDR3 is 15 amino acids. The CDR3 is CASSLDPGESYGYTF. The CDR3 DNA reads as TGCGCCAGCAGCTTGGATCCAGGGGAGTCCTATGGCTACACCTTC.

The sample holds a few counts of this clone. The V and J genes are TRBV7-6 and TRBJ2-2; no clear D gene. The germline V and J ends were trimmed by 5 bases and 5 bases, with 6 bases remaining between them. Per germline, CDR1 SGHVS and CDR2 FNYEAQ. The CDR3 is made up of 12 amino acids. CDR3 nucleotide sequence: TGTGCCAGCAGCCCCTCGACCGGGGAGCTGTTTTTT. Translated: CASSPSTGELFF. Full variable domain (remainder filled in from reference TRBV7-6 and TRBJ2-2): GAGVSQSPRYKVTKRGQDVALRCDPISGHVSLYWYRQALGQGPEFLTYFNYEAQQDKSGLPNDRFSAERPEGSISTLTIQRTEQRDSAMYRCASSPSTGELFFGEGSRLTVL.

The sample holds a few counts of this clone. The DNA of the CDR3 is TGTGCCAGCAGCTTGAGGAGAGCGAACACCGGGGAGCTGTTTTTT. Encoded protein: CASSLRRANTGELFF. The rearrangement links TRBV13 to TRBJ2-2; D uncertain. Trimming removed 3 bases from V and 0 bases from J, with 8 bases in between. Germline V lookup: CDR1 PRHDT, CDR2 FYEKMQ (reference sequence). The CDR3 has 15 residues.

The chain combines TRBV28 with TRBJ2-7, with TRBD1 as a possible D gene (5 bases). The CDR3 is 15 residues long. Germline CDR1 and CDR2: MDHEN and SYDVKM. The ends were cut back, 5 bases at V and 2 bases at J, with 16 bases in the middle. CDR3 sequence reads: CASSPAWTSPYEQYF. The CDR3 coding sequence is TGTGCCAGCAGTCCAGCTTGGACATCCCCCTACGAGCAGTACTTC.

The chain couples TRBV20-1 to TRBJ2-3; tentative D call: TRBD2 (5 bases). CDR3 length: 11 amino acids. The germline V gene encodes CDR1 DFQATT and CDR2 SNEGSKA (reference sequence). CDR3 in amino acids: CGKRRSDTQYF. Written as DNA, the CDR3 is TGCGGAAAGAGGAGGAGCGATACGCAGTATTTT.

The chain combines TRBV7-8 with TRBJ2-5; TRBD1 agrees at 10 bases. The CDR3 sequence is 16 residues long. Germline CDR1 is SGHVS and CDR2 is FQNEAQ. The junction had 11 bases not matched to a gene; V was cut back by 6 bases and J by 4 bases. The CDR3 DNA is TGTGCCAGCAGGCCCAGCCGGACAGGGGGTCGAGAGACCCAGTACTTC. As protein: CASRPSRTGGRETQYF.

This sequence joins TRBV5-6 and TRBJ1-1; 7 bases are a match to TRBD1. In germline, CDR1 is SGHDT, CDR2 YYEEEE. The CDR3 has 14 residues. Trimming took 4 bases from V and 3 from J; bases not matched to a gene: 6. Here the CDR3 DNA reads TGTGCCAGCAGCCCGGGACAGCGATACACTGAAGCTTTCTTT. This sequence encodes CASSPGQRYTEAFF.

V and J are TRBV19 and TRBJ1-6; TRBD1 agrees at 7 bases. The CDR3 consists of 13 residues. The germline V gene encodes CDR1 LNHDA and CDR2 SQIVND (reference sequence). V lost 5 bases to trimming and J lost 9 bases; unmatched junction nucleotides: 4. The CDR3 here is CASSYRGGSPLHF. CDR3 nucleotides: TGTGCCAGTAGTTACAGGGGCGGTTCACCCCTCCACTTT.

The chain recombines TRBV6-5 with TRBJ2-7; tentatively, D is TRBD2 (6 bases). This CDR3 is built from 14 residues. Germline V lookup: CDR1 MNHEY, CDR2 SVGAGI. Deletions cut 6 bases from V and 6 bases from J, with 18 bases between. DNA for the CDR3: TGTGCCAGCAGCCGGGACTGGGAGGTCCCCGAGCAGTACTTC. Translation gives CASSRDWEVPEQYF.

This clone was found a few times. The chain employs TRBV28 and TRBJ2-5; 9 bases fit TRBD2. CDR1 is MDHEN and CDR2 is SYDVKM in the germline V gene. Germline trimming cut 1 base from V and 2 bases from J; bases unmatched to any gene: 5. The CDR3 loop spans 16 amino acids. The CDR3 region has the DNA TGTGCCAGCAGTTTATTAGGAGCGGGGGGACAAGAGACCCAGTACTTC. Translated: CASSLLGAGGQETQYF.

The chain recombines TRBV28 with TRBJ1-1, with TRBD1 identical over 8 bases. V shed 3 bases and J 4 bases; nucleotides not matched to a gene: 10. Germline V gives CDR1 MDHEN, CDR2 SYDVKM. The CDR3 consists of 16 residues. CDR3 bases: TGTGCCAGCAGTTTCCCGCCCGGACAGGGTGGCACTGAAGCTTTCTTT. Amino acid sequence: CASSFPPGQGGTEAFF.

The chain joins TRBV2 to TRBJ1-2; 7 nucleotides line up with TRBD1. CDR1 SNHLY and CDR2 FYNNEI come from the germline V gene. The CDR3 length is 13 residues. Trimming cost V 5 bases and J 4 bases; bases outside gene matches: 4. Written as DNA, the CDR3 is TGTGCCAGCAGTAAGGGACAGACCTATGGCTACACCTTC. Translated, it gives CASSKGQTYGYTF.

The chain employs TRBV30 and TRBJ1-1; D gene ambiguous. The CDR3 contains 13 residues. The V gene lost 8 bases and the J gene lost 1 base, with 14 bases spanning the gap. The germline V gene has CDR1 GTSNPN and CDR2 SVGIG (reference sequence). This CDR3 is CAHLRHRNTEAFF. The CDR3 coding sequence is TGTGCCCATTTGCGGCATAGGAACACTGAAGCTTTCTTT.

The chain employs TRBV30 and TRBJ2-7; D may be TRBD1 (5 bases). The CDR3 is 13 amino acids. V lost 4 bases to trimming and J lost 0 bases, with 10 bases between them. From germline, CDR1 is GTSNPN and CDR2 SVGIG (reference sequence). CDR3 nucleotides: TGTGCCTGGACCGGACATCACTCCTACGAGCAGTACTTC. Encoded protein: CAWTGHHSYEQYF.

The chain employs TRBV6-4 and TRBJ2-3, with D maybe TRBD2 (7 bases). The CDR3 extends over 14 amino acids. V was trimmed by 3 bases and J by 6 bases, leaving 13 bases between them. Germline V gene sequence: CDR1 MRHNA, CDR2 SNTAGT. The CDR3 DNA reads TGTGCCAGCAGTGAGTCCGGGGGGCCGGATACGCAGTATTTT. Translation: CASSESGGPDTQYF.

The chain uses TRBV28 and TRBJ1-4; weak D call: TRBD1 (5 bases). The CDR3 length is 14 residues. The germline gives CDR1 MDHEN, CDR2 SYDVKM. Trimming took off 5 bases at V and 5 bases at J, with 12 bases between the two ends. CDR3 nucleotide sequence: TGTGCCAGCAGTGCTCTGGGGGGGAATGAAAAACTGTTTTTT. Protein product: CASSALGGNEKLFF. Complete variable domain (other parts from reference TRBV28 and TRBJ1-4): DVKVTQSSRYLVKRTGEKVFLECVQDMDHENMFWYRQDPGLGLRLIYFSYDVKMKEKGDIPEGYSVSREKKERFSLILESASTNQTSMYLCASSALGGNEKLFFGSGTQLSVL.

The rearrangement joins TRBV30 to TRBJ1-5; 7 positions match TRBD1. The CDR3 runs to 14 residues. The V gene end was trimmed by 1 base and the J gene end by 3 bases; junction bases not matched to a gene: 3. Germline V CDR1 and CDR2: GTSNPN, SVGIG (reference sequence). The chain's CDR3 is CAWSAGQPNQPQHF. As DNA, the CDR3 is TGTGCCTGGAGTGCGGGACAGCCCAATCAGCCCCAGCATTTT.

The rearrangement joins TRBV5-1 to TRBJ1-2; D possibly corresponds to TRBD1 (6 bases). The CDR3 runs 14 residues. The germline V gene has CDR1 SGHRS and CDR2 YFSETQ. V was trimmed by 6 bases and J by 4 bases, leaving 16 bases between them. The CDR3 coding sequence is TGCGCCAGCACGCTTCTACAGGGTCTCTATGGCTACACCTTC. It is translated as CASTLLQGLYGYTF.

This clone was observed a single time. This sequence joins TRBV29-1 and TRBJ1-3, with D unclear. Germline CDR1 reads SQVTM; CDR2 reads ANQGSEA. CDR3 length equals 13 residues. V lost 7 bases and J 2 bases, leaving 12 bases between the germline ends. The CDR3 loop reads CSASPWPGNTIYF. In nucleotides, the CDR3 is TGCAGCGCATCCCCGTGGCCTGGAAACACCATATATTTT.

The chain employs TRBV6-1 and TRBJ1-1; TRBD1 matches 9 bases. The CDR3 is 15 residues long. Germline-derived CDR1 and CDR2 are MNHNS and SASEGT. Losses at the gene ends were 5 bases for V and 5 bases for J; bases not matched to a gene: 9. The CDR3 DNA follows: TGTGCCAGCAGTCTTGACGGACAGGGGAAGACTGAAGCTTTCTTT. Protein: CASSLDGQGKTEAFF.

This chain links TRBV5-1 with TRBJ2-7, with a tentative D call TRBD1 (7 bases). The germline CDR1 and CDR2 sequences are SGHRS and YFSETQ. V lost 0 bases and J 0 bases, leaving 25 bases between the germline ends. The CDR3 runs 20 residues. The CDR3 bases are TGCGCCAGCAGCTTGGGCCGGAGACAGGGCCTTTTCGGGAGCTCCTACGAGCAGTACTTC. This sequence encodes CASSLGRRQGLFGSSYEQYF.

This clone was seen just once. The chain employs TRBV6-5 and TRBJ2-7, with 9 bases matching TRBD1. Germline CDR1 MNHEY, CDR2 SVGAGI. V gave up 6 bases and J gave up 4 bases; unmatched junction bases: 7. The CDR3 sequence is 14 residues long. Written as DNA, the CDR3 is TGTGCCAGCAGCCCCGCCGGGACAGGGTACGAGCAGTACTTC. This sequence encodes CASSPAGTGYEQYF.

The chain employs TRBV10-1 and TRBJ1-5; no firm D call. The CDR3 is 13 residues long. The V and J ends lost 2 bases and 4 bases respectively, with 6 bases between them. Looked up from germline, CDR1 is WNHNN and CDR2 is SYGVQD (reference sequence). The CDR3 reads CASSEGQNQPQHF. The CDR3 bases are TGCGCCAGCAGTGAGGGCCAAAATCAGCCCCAGCATTTT.

The chain recombines TRBV7-9 with TRBJ1-1, with a possible D match to TRBD1 (6 bases). The CDR3 runs to 14 residues. Trimming shortened V by 5 bases and J by 3 bases, and 13 bases separated the two germline ends. CDR1 and CDR2 from the germline V gene are SEHNR and FQNEAQ (reference sequence). The CDR3 protein is CASSPRGMDTEAFF. In DNA, the CDR3 is TGTGCCAGCAGCCCCAGGGGAATGGACACTGAAGCTTTCTTT.

This chain joins TRBV6-6 and TRBJ2-7; the D is unclear. Deletions cut 8 bases from V and 4 bases from J, with 12 bases between. The CDR3 has 12 residues. CDR1 and CDR2 (germline): MNHNY, SVGAGI (reference sequence). CDR3 in amino acids: CASRGPGYEQYF. The CDR3 DNA reads TGTGCCAGCCGAGGCCCGGGTTACGAGCAGTACTTC.

This chain joins TRBV6-6 and TRBJ1-2; a possible D gene is TRBD1 (6 bases). Germline CDR1 MNHNY, CDR2 SVGAGI (reference sequence). V was pared by 6 bases and J by 8 bases, with 16 bases between. CDR3 size: 13 residues. CDR3: CASSLGGAGGYTF. The CDR3 region has the DNA TGTGCCAGCAGCCTAGGGGGGGCCGGCGGCTACACCTTC.